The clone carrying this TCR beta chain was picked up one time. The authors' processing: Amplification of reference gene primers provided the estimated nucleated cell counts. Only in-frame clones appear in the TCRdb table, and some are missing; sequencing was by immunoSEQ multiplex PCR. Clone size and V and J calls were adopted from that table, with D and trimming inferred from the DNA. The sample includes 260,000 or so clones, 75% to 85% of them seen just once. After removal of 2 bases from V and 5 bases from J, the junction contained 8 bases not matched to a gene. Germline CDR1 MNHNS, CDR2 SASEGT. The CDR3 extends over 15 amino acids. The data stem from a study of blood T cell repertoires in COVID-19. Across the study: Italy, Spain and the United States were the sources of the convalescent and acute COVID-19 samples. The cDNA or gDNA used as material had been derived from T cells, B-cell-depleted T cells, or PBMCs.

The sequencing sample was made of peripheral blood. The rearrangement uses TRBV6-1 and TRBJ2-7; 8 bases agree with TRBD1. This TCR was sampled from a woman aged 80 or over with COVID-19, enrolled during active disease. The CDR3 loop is CASSETGTGSHEQYF. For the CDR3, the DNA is TGTGCCAGCAGTGAAACCGGGACAGGTTCCCACGAGCAGTACTTC.